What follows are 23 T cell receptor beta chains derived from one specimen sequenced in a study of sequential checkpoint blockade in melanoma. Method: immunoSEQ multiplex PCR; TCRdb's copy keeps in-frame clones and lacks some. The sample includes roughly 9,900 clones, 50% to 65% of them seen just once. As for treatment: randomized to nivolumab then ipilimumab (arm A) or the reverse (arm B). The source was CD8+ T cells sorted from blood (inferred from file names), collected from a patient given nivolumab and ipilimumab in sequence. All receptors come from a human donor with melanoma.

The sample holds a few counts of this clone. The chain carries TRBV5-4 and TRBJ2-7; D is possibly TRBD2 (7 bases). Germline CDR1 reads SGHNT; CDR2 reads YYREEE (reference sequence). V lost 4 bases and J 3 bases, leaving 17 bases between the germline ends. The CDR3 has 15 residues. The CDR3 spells CASSQEGGEGYEQYF. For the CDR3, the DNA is TGTGCCAGCAGCCAAGAGGGGGGGGAAGGCTACGAGCAGTACTTC.

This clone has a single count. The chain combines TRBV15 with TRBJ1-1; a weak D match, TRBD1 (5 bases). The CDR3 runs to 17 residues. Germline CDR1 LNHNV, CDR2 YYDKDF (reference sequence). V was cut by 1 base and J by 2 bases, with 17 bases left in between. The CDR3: CATSRGGSGTLNTEAFF. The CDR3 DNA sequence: TGTGCCACCAGCAGAGGAGGATCCGGGACTCTAAACACTGAAGCTTTCTTT.

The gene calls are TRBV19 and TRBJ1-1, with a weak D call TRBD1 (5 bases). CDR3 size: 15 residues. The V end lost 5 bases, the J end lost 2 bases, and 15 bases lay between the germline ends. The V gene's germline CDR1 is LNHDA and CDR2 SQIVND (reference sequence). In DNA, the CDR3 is TGTGCCAGTAGTTGGCGGGACGGTGGAAACACTGAAGCTTTCTTT. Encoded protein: CASSWRDGGNTEAFF.

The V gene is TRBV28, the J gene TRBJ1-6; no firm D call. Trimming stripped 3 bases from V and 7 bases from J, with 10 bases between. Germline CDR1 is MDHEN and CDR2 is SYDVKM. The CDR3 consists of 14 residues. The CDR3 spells CASSFDIGNSPLHF. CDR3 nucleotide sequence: TGTGCCAGCAGTTTCGACATTGGCAATTCACCCCTCCACTTT.

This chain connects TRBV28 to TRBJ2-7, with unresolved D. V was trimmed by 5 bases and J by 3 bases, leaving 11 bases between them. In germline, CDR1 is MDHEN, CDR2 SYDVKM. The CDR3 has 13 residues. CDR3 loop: CASSVGLLYEQYF. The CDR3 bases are TGTGCCAGCAGTGTGGGCTTACTCTACGAGCAGTACTTC.

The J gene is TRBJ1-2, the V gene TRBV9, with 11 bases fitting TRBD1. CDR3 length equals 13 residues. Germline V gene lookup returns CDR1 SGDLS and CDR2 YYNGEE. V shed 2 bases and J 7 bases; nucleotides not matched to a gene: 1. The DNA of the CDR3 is TGTGCCAGCAGCGTCGGGACAGGGGGTGGCTACACCTTC. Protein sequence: CASSVGTGGGYTF. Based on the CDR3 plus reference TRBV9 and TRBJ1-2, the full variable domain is DSGVTQTPKHLITATGQRVTLRCSPRSGDLSVYWYQQSLDQGLQFLIQYYNGEERAKGNILERFSAQQFPDLHSELNLSSLELGDSALYFCASSVGTGGGYTFGSGTRLTVV.

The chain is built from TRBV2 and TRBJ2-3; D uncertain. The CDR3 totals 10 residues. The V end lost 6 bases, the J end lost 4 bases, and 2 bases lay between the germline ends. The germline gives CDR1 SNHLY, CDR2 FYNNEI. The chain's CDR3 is CASSADTQYF. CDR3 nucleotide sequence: TGTGCCAGCAGCGCAGATACGCAGTATTTT.

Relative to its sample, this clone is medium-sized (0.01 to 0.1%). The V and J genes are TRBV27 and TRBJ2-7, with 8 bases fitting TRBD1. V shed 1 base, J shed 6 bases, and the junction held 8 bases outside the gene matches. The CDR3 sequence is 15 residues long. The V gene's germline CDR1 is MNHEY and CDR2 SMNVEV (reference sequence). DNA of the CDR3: TGTGCCAGCAGTTTATACCCGGGACAGGCCTTCGAGCAGTACTTC. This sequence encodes CASSLYPGQAFEQYF.

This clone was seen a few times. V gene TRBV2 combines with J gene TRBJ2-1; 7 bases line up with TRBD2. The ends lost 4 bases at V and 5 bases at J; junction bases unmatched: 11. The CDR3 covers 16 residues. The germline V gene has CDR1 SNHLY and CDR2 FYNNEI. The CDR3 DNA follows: TGTGCCAGCAGTGTAACAGTCGCTAGCGGAAACAATGAGCAGTTCTTC. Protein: CASSVTVASGNNEQFF.

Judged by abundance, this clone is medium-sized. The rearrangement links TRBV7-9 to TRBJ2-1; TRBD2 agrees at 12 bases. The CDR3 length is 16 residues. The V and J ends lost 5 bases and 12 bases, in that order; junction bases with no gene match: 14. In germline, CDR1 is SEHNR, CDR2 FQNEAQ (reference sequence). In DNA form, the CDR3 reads TGTGCCAGCAGCGAGGTGGCTAGCGGGAGGGCCAAGGGGCAGTTCTTC. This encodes CASSEVASGRAKGQFF. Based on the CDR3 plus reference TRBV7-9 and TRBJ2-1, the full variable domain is DTGVSQNPRHKITKRGQNVTFRCDPISEHNRLYWYRQTLGQGPEFLTYFQNEAQLEKSRLLSDRFSAERPKGSFSTLEIQRTEQGDSAMYLCASSEVASGRAKGQFFGPGTRLTVL.

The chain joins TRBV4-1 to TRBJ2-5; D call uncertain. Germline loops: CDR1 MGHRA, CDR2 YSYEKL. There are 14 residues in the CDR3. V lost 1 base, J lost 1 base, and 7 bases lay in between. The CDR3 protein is CASSQVNGQETQYF. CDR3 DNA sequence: TGCGCCAGCAGCCAAGTGAACGGCCAAGAGACCCAGTACTTC.

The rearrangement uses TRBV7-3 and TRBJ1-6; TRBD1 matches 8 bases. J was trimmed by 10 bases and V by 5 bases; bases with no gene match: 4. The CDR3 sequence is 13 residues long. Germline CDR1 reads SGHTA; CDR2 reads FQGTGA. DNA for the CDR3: TGTGCCAGCAGCACAAGACAGGGGTCACCCCTCCACTTT. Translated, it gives CASSTRQGSPLHF.

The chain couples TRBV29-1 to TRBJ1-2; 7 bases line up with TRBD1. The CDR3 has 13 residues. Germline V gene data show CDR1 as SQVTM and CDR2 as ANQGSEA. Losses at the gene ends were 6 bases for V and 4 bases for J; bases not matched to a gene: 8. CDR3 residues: CSVVTGSLYGYTF. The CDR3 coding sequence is TGCAGCGTGGTGACAGGGTCCCTCTATGGCTACACCTTC.

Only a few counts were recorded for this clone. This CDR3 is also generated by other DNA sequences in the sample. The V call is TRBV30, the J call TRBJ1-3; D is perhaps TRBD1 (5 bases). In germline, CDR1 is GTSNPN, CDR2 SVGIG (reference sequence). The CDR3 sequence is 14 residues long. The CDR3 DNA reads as TGTGCTGGAGTTCAGACAGAGAAAGGAAACACCATATATTTT. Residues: CAGVQTEKGNTIYF.

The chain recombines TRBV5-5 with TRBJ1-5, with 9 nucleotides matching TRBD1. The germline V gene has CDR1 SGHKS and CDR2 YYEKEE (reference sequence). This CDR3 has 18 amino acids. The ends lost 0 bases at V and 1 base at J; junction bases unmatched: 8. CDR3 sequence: CASSLAGQGGISNQPQHF. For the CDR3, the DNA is TGTGCCAGCAGCTTGGCGGGACAGGGAGGCATCAGCAATCAGCCCCAGCATTTT.

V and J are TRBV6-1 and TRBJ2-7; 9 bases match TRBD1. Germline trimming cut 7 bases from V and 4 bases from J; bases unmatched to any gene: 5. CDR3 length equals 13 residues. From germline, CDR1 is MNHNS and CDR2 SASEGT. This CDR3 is CASTGTGLYEQYF. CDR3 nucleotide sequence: TGTGCCAGCACCGGGACAGGGTTGTACGAGCAGTACTTC.

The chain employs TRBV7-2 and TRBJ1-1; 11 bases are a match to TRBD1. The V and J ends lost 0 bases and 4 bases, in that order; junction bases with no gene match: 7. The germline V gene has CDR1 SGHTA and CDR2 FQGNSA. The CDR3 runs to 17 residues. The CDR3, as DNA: TGTGCCAGCAGCTTAGCTTTGGGACAGGGGGGAGGCACTGAAGCTTTCTTT. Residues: CASSLALGQGGGTEAFF.

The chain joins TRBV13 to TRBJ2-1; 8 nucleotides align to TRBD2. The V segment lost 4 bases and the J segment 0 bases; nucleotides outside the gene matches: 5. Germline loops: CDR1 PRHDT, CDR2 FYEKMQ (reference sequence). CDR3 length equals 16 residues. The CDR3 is CASSSSSGHSYNEQFF. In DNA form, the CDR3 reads TGTGCCAGCAGCTCGTCTAGCGGGCACTCCTACAATGAGCAGTTCTTC. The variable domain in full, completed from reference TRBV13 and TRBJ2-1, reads AAGVIQSPRHLIKEKRETATLKCYPIPRHDTVYWYQQGPGQDPQFLISFYEKMQSDKGSIPDRFSAQQFSDYHSELNMSSLELGDSALYFCASSSSSGHSYNEQFFGPGTRLTVL.

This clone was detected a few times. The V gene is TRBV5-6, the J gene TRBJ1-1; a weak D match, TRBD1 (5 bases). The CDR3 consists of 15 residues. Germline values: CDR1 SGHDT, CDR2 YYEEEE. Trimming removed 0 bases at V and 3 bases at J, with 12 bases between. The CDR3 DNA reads TGTGCCAGCAGCTTGGGGGCGTGGGGGGACACTGAAGCTTTCTTT. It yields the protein CASSLGAWGDTEAFF.

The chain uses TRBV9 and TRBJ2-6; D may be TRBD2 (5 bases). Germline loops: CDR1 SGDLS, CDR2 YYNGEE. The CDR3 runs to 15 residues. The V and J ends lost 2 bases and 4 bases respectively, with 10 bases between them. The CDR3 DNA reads TGTGCCAGCAGCGTCTCGGGGTTAGGGGCCAACGTCCTGACTTTC. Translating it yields CASSVSGLGANVLTF.

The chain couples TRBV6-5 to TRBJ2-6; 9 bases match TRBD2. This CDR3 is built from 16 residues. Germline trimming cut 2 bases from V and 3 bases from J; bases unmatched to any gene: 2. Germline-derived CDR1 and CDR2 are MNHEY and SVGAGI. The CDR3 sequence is CASSYGGGDGANVLTF. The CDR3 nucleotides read TGTGCCAGCAGTTACGGCGGGGGGGATGGGGCCAACGTCCTGACTTTC.

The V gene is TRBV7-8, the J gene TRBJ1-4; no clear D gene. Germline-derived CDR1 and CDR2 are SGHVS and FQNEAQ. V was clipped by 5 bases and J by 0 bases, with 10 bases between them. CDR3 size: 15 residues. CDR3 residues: CASSITASTNEKLFF. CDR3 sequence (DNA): TGTGCCAGCAGCATTACAGCCTCAACTAATGAAAAACTGTTTTTT.

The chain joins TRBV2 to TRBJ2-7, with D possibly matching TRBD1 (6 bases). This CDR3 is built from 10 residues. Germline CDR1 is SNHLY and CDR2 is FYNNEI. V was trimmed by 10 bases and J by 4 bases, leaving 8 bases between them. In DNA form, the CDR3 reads TGTGCCAACGGACAGTACGAGCAGTACTTC. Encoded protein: CANGQYEQYF.